The clone carrying this T cell receptor (beta chain) was seen only once. CDR3 length equals 11 residues. V lost 3 bases and J 7 bases, leaving 5 bases between the germline ends. Germline V gives CDR1 KGHDR, CDR2 SFDVKD. This sample was taken from a study of blood T cell repertoires in COVID-19. Recovered status applied to Cohort 3 donors who had two consecutive negative PCRs. It also applied to those with clearance or with symptom resolution. The repertoire was sequenced with immunoSEQ multiplex PCR; TCRdb's copy has only in-frame clones and lacks some. This table has about 320,000 clones, roughly 88% appearing once.

The specimen sequenced was PBMCs or T cells enriched from blood (not recorded which). This chain uses TRBV24-1 with TRBJ1-2, with unresolved D. This TCR derives from a man younger than 40 who had recovered from COVID-19. As DNA, the CDR3 is TGTGCCACCAGTGATCTTAGTGGCTACACCTTC. Its protein product is CATSDLSGYTF.